The clone carrying this T cell receptor beta chain was found many times. Its antigen is unidentified. PBMCs stemmed from over 7.5 ml fresh peripheral blood. Trimming took off 1 base at V and 0 bases at J, with 7 bases between the two ends. Germline loops: CDR1 SGHNT, CDR2 YENEEA. The CDR3 consists of 15 residues. The record originates from a study of T cells in Graves' hyperthyroidism and ophthalmopathy. General study results and limits: In the blood, most expanded thyroid clonotypes above 0.001 appeared as well. Ophthalmopathy was predicted by the model a median of roughly 6.6 months ahead of onset.

The CDR3 regions of TCR beta were amplified from RNA transcripts. With the HTBI primer set, the TCR CDR3 went through a first round of RT-PCR. TCRdb re-analysed the multiplex PCR reads in MiXCR, keeping a single row per CDR3 protein. Counted here are around 600,000 distinct CDR3 sequences, around 14% occurring once; the ten biggest clones make up roughly 7%. This TCR came from a young woman with Graves' ophthalmopathy. The specimen sequenced was blood. The chain couples TRBV11-3 to TRBJ2-1; perhaps TRBD1 as D (6 bases). The CDR3 region has the DNA TGTGCCAGCAGCTTAGGACAGGTCTCCTACAATGAGCAGTTCTTC. It yields the protein CASSLGQVSYNEQFF.